A single sample gave rise to the 21 T cell receptor beta chains below, sequenced in a study of T-cell reconstitution after alpha-beta-depleted transplantation in children (TCRdb year 2016). What this sample's treatment or condition label stands for: allogeneic hematopoietic cell transplantation with graft depleted of TCRalphabeta T cells and CD19 B cells. The protocol used for the library was PCR. Sequencing was performed on an Illumina HiSeq 2500. To normalize quantification of the TCRbeta repertoire, the TCR libraries were built with molecular barcoding that relied on unique molecular identifiers. The public reads were run again by TCRdb, first through fastp at Q25 and then through MiXCR, and only productive beta chains were kept. Rows with a matching CDR3 protein are joined into one entry that keeps the most common DNA and genes. The sample records around 490,000 distinct CDR3 sequences, more than 9.5% of which are singletons. Of the sample, 12% to 15% falls within the top ten clones.

The specimen was PBMCs, mostly from graft donor cells, collected 180 days after TCRalphabeta/CD19-depleted stem cell transplant. These receptors came from a female patient aged 2-15 years who had a stem cell transplant for aplastic anemia, so the T cells may come from the graft donor.

The sample holds a few counts of this clonotype. In DNA, the CDR3 is TGCAGCGCCCGAAAGTCGGGAGGGCCATACAATGAGCAGTTCTTC. Translation: CSARKSGGPYNEQFF. The chain has TRBV29-1 and TRBJ2-1, with 8 bases aligning to TRBD2. Germline CDR1 SQVTM, CDR2 ANQGSEA. The CDR3 covers 15 residues. J gave up 4 bases and V 7 bases, and 12 bases lay outside the gene matches.

This clonotype was seen at least ten times. The rearrangement links TRBV12-3 or TRBV12-4 to TRBJ2-1; possibly TRBD2 for D (6 bases). V lost 5 bases and J 3 bases, leaving 14 bases between the germline ends. The CDR3 has 15 amino acids. CDR3 sequence (DNA): TGTGCCAGCAGTCGGCCTTTGCGGGGCTACAATGAGCAGTTCTTC. This encodes CASSRPLRGYNEQFF.

This clonotype was observed a few times. The J gene is TRBJ1-1, the V gene TRBV7-9; possibly TRBD1 for D (6 bases). Germline CDR1 is SEHNR and CDR2 is FQNEAQ (reference sequence). CDR3 length: 12 residues. Deletions cut 5 bases from V and 7 bases from J, with 11 bases between. The chain's CDR3 is CASSQQGNEAFF. The DNA for the CDR3 is TGTGCCAGCAGCCAACAGGGAAATGAAGCTTTCTTT.

The J gene is TRBJ2-7, the V gene TRBV20-1; D not certain. The CDR3 has 14 amino acids. V dropped 0 bases and J dropped 2 bases, with 11 bases sitting between them. Per germline, CDR1 DFQATT and CDR2 SNEGSKA (reference sequence). Here the CDR3 reads CSARDGRLPYEQYF. The CDR3 DNA reads TGCAGTGCTAGAGATGGTAGGCTTCCCTACGAGCAGTACTTC.

V and J are TRBV14 and TRBJ2-2, with D perhaps matching TRBD1 (6 bases). This CDR3 spans 16 amino acids. Trimming pared 3 bases from V and 0 bases from J, leaving 11 bases between. CDR1 is SGHDN, CDR2 FVKESK, per germline. In DNA form, the CDR3 reads TGTGCCAGCAGCCAGGTGGGGGCTGCGAACACCGGGGAGCTGTTTTTT. It specifies CASSQVGAANTGELFF. The full variable domain, rest sourced from reference TRBV14 and TRBJ2-2, is EAGVTQFPSHSVIEKGQTVTLRCDPISGHDNLYWYRRVMGKEIKFLLHFVKESKQDESGMPNNRFLAERTGGTYSTLKVQPAELEDSGVYFCASSQVGAANTGELFFGEGSRLTVL.

The J gene is TRBJ1-2, the V gene TRBV19; 9 positions agree with TRBD1. The germline gives CDR1 LNHDA, CDR2 SQIVND (reference sequence). The trim removed 3 bases at V and 6 bases at J, leaving 8 bases unmatched. CDR3 size: 15 residues. The CDR3 region is CASSIRDRALDGYTF. CDR3 nucleotide sequence: TGTGCCAGTAGTATCCGGGACAGGGCCTTAGATGGCTACACCTTC.

This clonotype appeared many times. The CDR3 DNA sequence: TGTGCCAGCATCAAAAGGGACAGGGCCTACGAGCAGTACTTC. Translation gives CASIKRDRAYEQYF. The chain combines TRBV6-2 or TRBV6-3 with TRBJ2-7, with 9 bases aligning to TRBD1. The CDR3 is 14 amino acids. V lost 7 bases, J lost 2 bases, and 6 bases stayed unmatched. The germline V gene has CDR1 MNHEY and CDR2 SVGEGT.

This clonotype was picked up many times. The chain couples TRBV28 to TRBJ2-1, with TRBD2 matching over 7 bases. CDR3 length: 18 amino acids. V was pared by 2 bases and J by 4 bases, with 14 bases of the junction left unmatched. Germline lookup yields CDR1 MDHEN and CDR2 SYDVKM. The CDR3 DNA is TGTGCCAGCAGTTTAGCGGCGTGGCGGGAGACCCCTTACAATGAGCAGTTCTTC. Translation gives CASSLAAWRETPYNEQFF.

At least ten counts were recorded for this clonotype. V and J are TRBV7-8 and TRBJ2-1; 12 nucleotides align to TRBD2. This CDR3 comprises 15 residues. With 6 bases clipped from V and 5 bases from J, the junction kept 5 bases outside the gene matches. Germline V gene data show CDR1 as SGHVS and CDR2 as FQNEAQ. CDR3 in amino acids: CASSLGTSGHNEQFF. CDR3 coding DNA: TGTGCCAGCAGTTTGGGGACTAGCGGGCACAATGAGCAGTTCTTC.

This clonotype has just a few counts. V and J are TRBV27 and TRBJ2-7; 9 bases align to TRBD2. V gave up 6 bases and J gave up 4 bases; unmatched junction bases: 10. The germline gives CDR1 MNHEY, CDR2 SMNVEV (reference sequence). The length of the CDR3 is 15 residues. Here the CDR3 DNA reads TGTGCCAGCAGATCTATAAGCGGGGGGAGTTACGAGCAGTACTTC. Protein sequence: CASRSISGGSYEQYF.

This clonotype has more than one count but fewer than ten. The rearrangement uses TRBV6-1 and TRBJ2-7; TRBD1 might be the D (6 bases). Trimming took 10 bases from V and 1 from J, leaving 14 bases between them. In germline, CDR1 is MNHNS, CDR2 SASEGT. This CDR3 is 13 amino acids long. CDR3 sequence (DNA): TGTGCCACCTTAAGGGGGATGTCCTACGAGCAGTACTTC. This encodes CATLRGMSYEQYF.

This clonotype was seen ten or more times. The V and J genes are TRBV3-1 and TRBJ2-5; 8 bases are a match to TRBD2. CDR3 length: 15 residues. With V trimmed by 1 base and J by 3 bases, 4 bases remained unmatched. Germline CDR1 LGHDT, CDR2 YNNKEL (reference sequence). In DNA form, the CDR3 reads TGTGCCAGCAGCCAAGGGGGGACTAGGAAAGAGACCCAGTACTTC. Translated, it gives CASSQGGTRKETQYF.

V usage is TRBV20-1 and J usage is TRBJ1-5; D is possibly TRBD1 (5 bases). Deletions cut 2 bases from V and 2 bases from J, with 10 bases between. The CDR3 has 14 residues. Germline CDR1 DFQATT, CDR2 SNEGSKA (reference sequence). The CDR3 DNA reads TGCAGTGCTAGACCTGGGACGGGCAATCAGCCCCAGCATTTT. Protein product: CSARPGTGNQPQHF.

A few counts support this clonotype. The gene calls are TRBV25-1 and TRBJ1-4; no firm D call. CDR3 length: 22 amino acids. Per the germline V gene, CDR1 is MGHDK and CDR2 is SYGVNS. Trimming removed 5 bases at V and 0 bases at J, with 31 bases between. This CDR3 reads CASSFLDYRGLVYLSTNEKLFF. As DNA, the CDR3 is TGTGCCAGCAGTTTCTTGGATTACCGAGGGCTAGTTTACCTCTCAACTAATGAAAAACTGTTTTTT. Full variable domain (remainder filled in from reference TRBV25-1 and TRBJ1-4): EADIYQTPRYLVIGTGKKITLECSQTMGHDKMYWYQQDPGMELHLIHYSYGVNSTEKGDLSSESTVSRIRTEHFPLTLESARPSHTSQYLCASSFLDYRGLVYLSTNEKLFFGSGTQLSVL.

This clonotype was seen many times. The rearrangement links TRBV7-2 to TRBJ1-4; D might be TRBD1 (5 bases). The CDR3 has 14 amino acids. Trimming stripped 6 bases from V and 6 bases from J, with 14 bases between. CDR1 is SGHTA and CDR2 is FQGNSA in the germline V gene. CDR3 protein: CASRPFPTDEKLFF. The DNA for the CDR3 is TGTGCCAGCAGGCCCTTTCCGACAGATGAAAAACTGTTTTTT. The whole variable domain, filled in from reference TRBV7-2 and TRBJ1-4, reads GAGVSQSPSNKVTEKGKDVELRCDPISGHTALYWYRQSLGQGLEFLIYFQGNSAPDKSGLPSDRFSAERTGGSVSTLTIQRTQQEDSAVYLCASRPFPTDEKLFFGSGTQLSVL.

Many counts were recorded for this clonotype. The chain combines TRBV3-1 with TRBJ2-7; D is unresolved. Germline CDR1 LGHDT, CDR2 YNNKEL (reference sequence). V was pared by 1 base and J by 4 bases, with 2 bases between. The CDR3 contains 11 residues. CDR3 protein: CASSQGYEQYF. The CDR3 bases are TGTGCCAGCAGCCAAGGTTACGAGCAGTACTTC.

The chain is built from TRBV20-1 and TRBJ2-5; D may be TRBD1 or TRBD2 (5 bases each). The CDR3 runs 15 residues. V gave up 4 bases and J gave up 3 bases, with 18 bases separating them. Germline assignment: CDR1 DFQATT and CDR2 SNEGSKA (reference sequence). The CDR3 spells CSATPGHGGEETQYF. The CDR3 DNA follows: TGCAGTGCTACTCCCGGACACGGAGGCGAAGAGACCCAGTACTTC.

This chain joins TRBV24-1 and TRBJ1-5; 11 bases fit TRBD1. CDR3 length: 14 amino acids. With 6 bases clipped from V and 5 bases from J, the junction kept 2 bases outside the gene matches. Germline lookup yields CDR1 KGHDR and CDR2 SFDVKD. Here the CDR3 DNA reads TGTGCCACCAGTTCGGGACAGGGGGATCAGCCCCAGCATTTT. Translating it yields CATSSGQGDQPQHF.

This chain connects TRBV7-2 to TRBJ2-7; D unresolved. The CDR3 runs to 13 residues. From germline, CDR1 is SGHTA and CDR2 FQGNSA. The V and J ends lost 5 bases and 1 base respectively, with 9 bases between them. CDR3 DNA sequence: TGTGCCAGCAGCCCGGACGGTTCCTACGAGCAGTACGTC. Amino acid sequence: CASSPDGSYEQYV.

The V and J genes are TRBV4-1 and TRBJ2-3; 12 nucleotides match TRBD2. V was clipped by 0 bases and J by 5 bases; unmatched bases: 12. The CDR3 totals 19 residues. The germline V gene has CDR1 MGHRA and CDR2 YSYEKL. The CDR3 is CASSQERLAGGWGGDTQYF. In nucleotides, the CDR3 is TGCGCCAGCAGCCAAGAACGGCTAGCGGGAGGGTGGGGCGGAGATACGCAGTATTTT.

The chain employs TRBV6-1 and TRBJ1-2; D ambiguous. Germline V gene sequence: CDR1 MNHNS, CDR2 SASEGT. This CDR3 is built from 13 residues. Between the trimmed V and J ends, which lost 2 bases and 8 bases, there was a span of 12 bases. Here the CDR3 reads CASSEPYSGGYTF. The CDR3, as DNA: TGTGCCAGCAGTGAACCCTACAGCGGCGGCTACACCTTC.